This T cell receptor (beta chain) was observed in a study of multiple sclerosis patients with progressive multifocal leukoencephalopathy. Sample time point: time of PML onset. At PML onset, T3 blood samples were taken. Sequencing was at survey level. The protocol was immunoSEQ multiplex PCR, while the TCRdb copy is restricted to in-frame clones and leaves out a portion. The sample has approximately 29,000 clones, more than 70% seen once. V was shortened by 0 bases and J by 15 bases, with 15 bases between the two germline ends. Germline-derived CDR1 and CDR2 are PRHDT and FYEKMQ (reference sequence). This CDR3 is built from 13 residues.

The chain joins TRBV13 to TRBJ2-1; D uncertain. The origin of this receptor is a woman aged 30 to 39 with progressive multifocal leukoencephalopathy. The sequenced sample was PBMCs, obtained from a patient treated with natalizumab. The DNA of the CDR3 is TGTGCCAGCAGCTTAGGCAAGGGTTTTGGACCGTTCTTC. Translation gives CASSLGKGFGPFF.